This TCR beta chain was found in a study of control samples from healthy donors and cancer patients. This CDR3 has 16 residues. Data came from immunoSEQ multiplex PCR; TCRdb stores just in-frame clones and leaves some out. The data show 100,000 to 150,000 clones, about 91% seen once. This clonotype originated in a man in his late teens or twenties in good health. V usage is TRBV12-1 and J usage is TRBJ2-4; TRBD1 reflects the table's D call only, with no check against the DNA. TRBV12-1 is marked as a pseudogene. What was sequenced was blood. In DNA form, the CDR3 reads TGTGCCAGCAGCTGGGGGCCCCCGAGTACCAAAAACATTCAGTACTTC. This codes for CASSWGPPSTKNIQYF.